This T cell receptor (beta chain) was recovered during a study of cytomegalovirus exposure and HLA in healthy donors. V lost 8 bases and J lost 2, with 14 bases in between. This CDR3 has 14 residues. Looked up from germline, CDR1 is LNHNV and CDR2 is YYDKDF (reference sequence). It was with 60 Vbeta and 13 Jbeta primers that the PCR ran. TCRdb keeps only in-frame clones here, not all; method: immunoSEQ multiplex PCR. In the table there are tens of thousands of clones, roughly 76% of which are singletons. V usage is TRBV15 and J usage is TRBJ2-3; D possibly corresponds to TRBD2 (6 bases). The receptor was derived from a man aged 30-40 years in good health and CMV-seronegative. Sequencing was done on a sample of PBMCs. Here the CDR3 reads CATGLASNTDTQYF. CDR3 DNA sequence: TGTGCCACCGGGCTAGCGAGTAACACAGATACGCAGTATTTT.